Shown below are 31 T cell receptor beta chains from a single sample sequenced in a study of blood T cell repertoires in COVID-19. Generated by immunoSEQ multiplex PCR, the TCRdb table keeps only in-frame clones and is missing some. The sample lists 130,000 to 150,000 clones, about nine tenths seen once, with 37% in the top ten. Material: peripheral blood. The receptors originated from a man in his fifties who had recovered from COVID-19.

Concerning this clone: Other DNA sequences in the sample encode the same CDR3. The V and J genes are TRBV9 and TRBJ1-6; 7 bases fit TRBD1. Germline loops: CDR1 SGDLS, CDR2 YYNGEE. The CDR3 consists of 16 residues. The V gene end was trimmed by 0 bases and the J gene end by 4 bases; junction bases not matched to a gene: 4. The CDR3 sequence is CASSVGAGGYNSPLHF. The CDR3 coding sequence is TGTGCCAGCAGCGTAGGGGCAGGGGGGTATAATTCACCCCTCCACTTT.

Written as DNA, the CDR3 is TGTGCCAGCAGCTTAGCCGGGCCTGGAGGTGGAAACACCATATATTTT. This translates into CASSLAGPGGGNTIYF. The chain recombines TRBV7-9 with TRBJ1-3; no reliable D call. With 0 bases removed from V and 3 bases from J, the gap between germline ends came to 12 bases. Germline V gene data show CDR1 as SEHNR and CDR2 as FQNEAQ (reference sequence). This CDR3 has 16 amino acids. Full variable domain (rest looked up from reference TRBV7-9 and TRBJ1-3): DTGVSQNPRHKITKRGQNVTFRCDPISEHNRLYWYRQTLGQGPEFLTYFQNEAQLEKSRLLSDRFSAERPKGSFSTLEIQRTEQGDSAMYLCASSLAGPGGGNTIYFGEGSWLTVV.

CDR3 coding DNA: TGCGCCAGCAGCTTGGCAAGGGGGGGCGGTTACGAGCAGTACTTC. Amino acid sequence: CASSLARGGGYEQYF. The chain has TRBV5-1 and TRBJ2-7; TRBD2 is a possible D gene (7 bases). Trimming pared 0 bases from V and 4 bases from J, leaving 14 bases between. The CDR3 totals 15 residues. Germline CDR1 is SGHRS and CDR2 is YFSETQ.

This clone was detected only a few times. The V gene is TRBV6-1, the J gene TRBJ1-2; unclear D gene. This CDR3 spans 15 amino acids. V was trimmed by 2 bases and J by 0 bases, leaving 10 bases between them. CDR1 MNHNS and CDR2 SASEGT come from the germline V gene. CDR3 in amino acids: CASSEKRGPNYGYTF. In DNA, the CDR3 is TGTGCCAGCAGTGAAAAGCGAGGGCCTAACTATGGCTACACCTTC.

The rearrangement links TRBV9 to TRBJ2-1; TRBD1 agrees at 7 bases. Germline V lookup: CDR1 SGDLS, CDR2 YYNGEE. The CDR3 totals 17 residues. V shed 3 bases, J shed 6 bases, and the junction held 15 bases outside the gene matches. CDR3 sequence: CASSAGGSPVRGNEQFF. CDR3 in DNA: TGTGCCAGCAGCGCAGGGGGTAGCCCTGTAAGGGGCAATGAGCAGTTCTTC.

The chain uses TRBV30 and TRBJ2-2, with a tentative D call TRBD1 (6 bases). V dropped 3 bases and J dropped 7 bases, with 9 bases sitting between them. CDR3 length: 12 residues. Germline-derived CDR1 and CDR2 are GTSNPN and SVGIG (reference sequence). The CDR3 here is CAWRAGVGELFF. CDR3 coding DNA: TGTGCCTGGAGAGCAGGGGTCGGGGAGCTGTTTTTT.

V gene TRBV9 combines with J gene TRBJ1-6, with TRBD1 identical over 10 bases. Germline V lookup: CDR1 SGDLS, CDR2 YYNGEE. The ends lost 6 bases at V and 8 bases at J; junction bases unmatched: 5. CDR3 length: 14 residues. The CDR3 nucleotides read TGTGCCAGCACCTCCGGGACAGGGGATTCACCCCTCCACTTT. The encoded protein is CASTSGTGDSPLHF.

V gene TRBV7-2 combines with J gene TRBJ2-3; 8 bases are shared with TRBD2. Germline CDR1 reads SGHTA; CDR2 reads FQGNSA. J was trimmed by 0 bases and V by 1 base; bases with no gene match: 3. There are 16 residues in the CDR3. CDR3 nucleotide sequence: TGTGCCAGCAGCTTAGGAGCGGGGGCTAGCACAGATACGCAGTATTTT. This translates into CASSLGAGASTDTQYF.

The CDR3 sequence is CASSQETPHPGATNEKLFF. The DNA of the CDR3 is TGCGCCAGCAGCCAAGAAACCCCACACCCGGGAGCAACTAATGAAAAACTGTTTTTT. The J gene is TRBJ1-4, the V gene TRBV4-1; D is undetermined. Between the trimmed V and J ends, which lost 0 bases and 0 bases, there was a span of 17 bases. There are 19 residues in the CDR3. Germline assignment: CDR1 MGHRA and CDR2 YSYEKL.

The chain is built from TRBV5-1 and TRBJ1-1; D unclear. The CDR3 runs 13 residues. Germline values: CDR1 SGHRS, CDR2 YFSETQ. The V end was cut by 3 bases, the J end by 2 bases, with 8 bases between. CDR3 sequence: CASSSTGNTEAFF. In nucleotides, the CDR3 is TGCGCCAGCAGCTCAACGGGTAACACTGAAGCTTTCTTT.

This clone was observed a few times. The rearrangement uses TRBV6-2 or TRBV6-3 and TRBJ2-7; TRBD1 is a possible D gene (6 bases). The CDR3 consists of 17 residues. From germline, CDR1 is MNHEY and CDR2 SVGEGT. The V and J ends lost 2 bases and 1 base respectively, with 18 bases between them. CDR3 coding DNA: TGTGCCAGCAGTTACCGACAGACAGGACAATTTTCCTACGAGCAGTACTTC. Residues: CASSYRQTGQFSYEQYF.

The chain is built from TRBV7-2 and TRBJ1-5; D ambiguous. Germline loops: CDR1 SGHTA, CDR2 FQGNSA. This CDR3 region has 14 residues. Between the trimmed V and J ends, which lost 5 bases and 4 bases, there was a span of 12 bases. CDR3 residues: CASSQATGNQPQHF. CDR3 DNA: TGTGCCAGCAGCCAAGCGACGGGGAATCAGCCCCAGCATTTT.

The chain employs TRBV2 and TRBJ2-2, with TRBD1 identical over 11 bases. CDR3 length: 15 residues. V shed 8 bases and J 4 bases; nucleotides not matched to a gene: 6. Germline CDR1 is SNHLY and CDR2 is FYNNEI. The CDR3 nucleotides are TGTGCCAGCCGACCCGGGACAGGGGGCACCGGGGAGCTGTTTTTT. The encoded protein is CASRPGTGGTGELFF.

As regards this clone: At one boundary the junction diverges from the germline segment, which might be a read error. This chain links TRBV30 with TRBJ2-7; D possibly corresponds to TRBD1 (6 bases). The germline gives CDR1 GTSNPN, CDR2 SVGIG (reference sequence). CDR3 length: 12 amino acids. The DNA for the CDR3 is TGTGCCTGGAGTGACGGGTGGTCGGACAGTTATTTC. Its translation is CAWSDGWSDSYF.

The genes are TRBV5-4 and TRBJ1-2, with TRBD1 identical over 7 bases. After removal of 0 bases from V and 4 bases from J, the junction contained 12 bases not matched to a gene. Germline V CDR1 and CDR2: SGHNT, YYREEE (reference sequence). The CDR3 is 17 residues long. DNA for the CDR3: TGTGCCAGCAGCTTGGAAGGGCCGACAGGGAGCCTCTATGGCTACACCTTC. It specifies CASSLEGPTGSLYGYTF. Filled out from reference TRBV5-4 and TRBJ1-2, the complete variable domain reads ETGVTQSPTHLIKTRGQQVTLRCSSQSGHNTVSWYQQALGQGPQFIFQYYREEENGRGNFPPRFSGLQFPNYSSELNVNALELDDSALYLCASSLEGPTGSLYGYTFGSGTRLTVV.

V usage is TRBV10-3 and J usage is TRBJ2-1; the match to TRBD1 covers 8 bases. The CDR3 totals 15 residues. CDR1 and CDR2 from the germline V gene are ENHRY and SYGVKD. The trim removed 6 bases at V and 6 bases at J, leaving 10 bases unmatched. The CDR3 region is CAIREPGGGFNEQFF. The CDR3 nucleotides read TGTGCCATCAGGGAACCAGGGGGCGGTTTCAATGAGCAGTTCTTC.

The chain employs TRBV7-3 and TRBJ2-1; 11 bases match TRBD1. V lost 5 bases to trimming and J lost 0 bases; unmatched junction nucleotides: 6. Germline CDR1 is SGHTA and CDR2 is FQGTGA. This CDR3 is built from 17 residues. In DNA, the CDR3 is TGTGCCAGCAGCCCTGGGACAGGGGGAAGCTCCTACAATGAGCAGTTCTTC. This encodes CASSPGTGGSSYNEQFF. The complete variable domain, with remaining parts taken from reference TRBV7-3 and TRBJ2-1, reads GAGVSQTPSNKVTEKGKYVELRCDPISGHTALYWYRQSLGQGPEFLIYFQGTGAADDSGLPNDRFFAVRPEGSVSTLKIQRTERGDSAVYLCASSPGTGGSSYNEQFFGPGTRLTVL.

The chain is built from TRBV3-1 (or the pseudogene TRBV3-2) and TRBJ2-3, with D maybe TRBD1 (5 bases). Trimming took 1 base from V and 1 from J, leaving 15 bases between them. The CDR3 loop spans 17 amino acids. Germline V gives CDR1 LGHDT, CDR2 YNNKEL (reference sequence). Here the CDR3 reads CASSQGGEGRGTDTQYF. In DNA form, the CDR3 reads TGTGCCAGCAGCCAAGGGGGCGAAGGTCGTGGCACAGATACGCAGTATTTT.

The chain recombines TRBV28 with TRBJ1-1; TRBD1 matches 7 bases. In germline, CDR1 is MDHEN, CDR2 SYDVKM. The CDR3 length is 14 residues. The V gene end was trimmed by 4 bases and the J gene end by 0 bases; junction bases not matched to a gene: 2. The CDR3 bases are TGTGCCAGCAGTTGGACAGGCTTGAACACTGAAGCTTTCTTT. Translation: CASSWTGLNTEAFF.

V is TRBV6-5 and J is TRBJ1-1; no definite D call. Germline lookup yields CDR1 MNHEY and CDR2 SVGAGI. CDR3 size: 12 residues. Trimming took 6 bases from V and 4 from J, leaving 9 bases between them. CDR3 sequence reads: CASSESGTEAFF. The CDR3 DNA reads as TGTGCCAGCAGCGAGAGCGGCACTGAAGCTTTCTTT.

This chain connects TRBV19 to TRBJ2-7, with 8 bases identical to TRBD1. CDR1 and CDR2 from the germline V gene are LNHDA and SQIVND (reference sequence). The J segment lost 4 bases and the V segment lost 6 bases, leaving 2 bases of the junction unmatched. The CDR3 sequence is 12 residues long. The CDR3 DNA reads TGTGCCAGTAGCAGGGGGCAGTACGAGCAGTACTTC. This translates into CASSRGQYEQYF.

This clone was seen only a few times. The chain joins TRBV7-2 to TRBJ2-6; D not certain. The CDR3 covers 14 residues. V was trimmed by 4 bases and J by 0 bases, leaving 4 bases between them. Germline V gene data show CDR1 as SGHTA and CDR2 as FQGNSA. The CDR3 DNA reads as TGTGCCAGCAGCTACAACTCTGGGGCCAACGTCCTGACTTTC. It encodes CASSYNSGANVLTF. The full variable domain, in which reference TRBV7-2 and TRBJ2-6 provide the parts outside the CDR3, is GAGVSQSPSNKVTEKGKDVELRCDPISGHTALYWYRQSLGQGLEFLIYFQGNSAPDKSGLPSDRFSAERTGGSVSTLTIQRTQQEDSAVYLCASSYNSGANVLTFGAGSRLTVL.

In this sample, this clone turned up once. This chain joins TRBV6-1 and TRBJ2-5, with D tentatively TRBD2 (6 bases). The CDR3 covers 15 residues. V was trimmed by 2 bases and J by 5 bases, leaving 15 bases between them. From germline, CDR1 is MNHNS and CDR2 SASEGT. Here the CDR3 reads CASSESGEGWETQYF. The CDR3 nucleotides are TGTGCCAGCAGTGAATCGGGAGAGGGTTGGGAGACCCAGTACTTC.

The chain employs TRBV4-2 and TRBJ2-7, with 8 bases matching TRBD1. The CDR3 totals 15 residues. Germline V gene sequence: CDR1 LGHNA, CDR2 YNFKEQ. V lost 10 bases and J lost 5; bases outside the gene matches: 16. CDR3 in amino acids: CANRSTGDEYDEQYF. CDR3 in DNA: TGTGCCAACCGTTCGACAGGGGACGAGTATGACGAGCAGTACTTC.

This sequence joins TRBV7-6 and TRBJ2-3; 8 bases are a match to TRBD2. J lost 1 base, V lost 5 bases, and 5 bases had no gene match. CDR1 SGHVS and CDR2 FNYEAQ come from the germline V gene. This CDR3 comprises 15 residues. Here the CDR3 reads CASSLSSGGTDTQYF. The DNA of the CDR3 is TGTGCCAGCAGCCTCAGTAGCGGGGGCACAGATACGCAGTATTTT.

The CDR3 nucleotides read TGCGCCAGCAGCCCTACCCCTAGGGGGCTGACAGATAATTCACCCCTCCACTTT. It specifies CASSPTPRGLTDNSPLHF. J is TRBJ1-6 and V is TRBV5-1, with 7 positions matching TRBD1. Germline assignment: CDR1 SGHRS and CDR2 YFSETQ. The CDR3 runs 18 residues. Trimming cost V 4 bases and J 5 bases; bases outside gene matches: 15.

The table lists this clone with a count of one. The chain recombines TRBV27 with TRBJ1-2, with 9 bases matching TRBD1. The germline CDR1 and CDR2 sequences are MNHEY and SMNVEV (reference sequence). After removal of 5 bases from V and 4 bases from J, the junction contained 5 bases not matched to a gene. This CDR3 spans 14 amino acids. CDR3 region: CASSRDREPYGYTF. Written as DNA, the CDR3 is TGTGCCAGCAGTAGGGACAGGGAGCCCTATGGCTACACCTTC.

V and J are TRBV15 and TRBJ1-2, with D possibly being TRBD1 (5 bases). There are 16 residues in the CDR3. V lost 0 bases and J 0 bases, leaving 11 bases between the germline ends. Looked up from germline, CDR1 is LNHNV and CDR2 is YYDKDF (reference sequence). CDR3 bases: TGTGCCACCAGCAGAGATTGGGGCTCGTCTAACTATGGCTACACCTTC. Its translation: CATSRDWGSSNYGYTF.

The chain combines TRBV4-3 with TRBJ2-7, with a weak D call TRBD2 (5 bases). V lost 2 bases and J 6 bases, leaving 17 bases between the germline ends. The CDR3 consists of 15 residues. The germline V gene encodes CDR1 LGHNA and CDR2 YSLEER. The CDR3 bases are TGCGCCAGCAGCCAAAACCACCCCCCGGGGATCGAGCAGTACTTC. Residues: CASSQNHPPGIEQYF.

The chain combines TRBV10-2 with TRBJ1-5, with D hard to call. With 0 bases removed from V and 2 bases from J, the gap between germline ends came to 5 bases. The germline V gene encodes CDR1 WSHSY and CDR2 SAAADI. CDR3 size: 14 residues. This chain's CDR3 is CASSESLGNQPQHF. The CDR3 nucleotides read TGCGCCAGCAGTGAGTCGCTAGGCAATCAGCCCCAGCATTTT.

In this sample, this clone turned up once. V is TRBV7-2 and J is TRBJ2-6; 8 nucleotides agree with TRBD2. CDR1 and CDR2 from the germline V gene are SGHTA and FQGNSA. The CDR3 is 18 amino acids. J gave up 0 bases and V 5 bases, and 9 bases lay outside the gene matches. The CDR3 reads CASSPRLAGSSGANVLTF. CDR3 DNA sequence: TGTGCCAGCAGCCCCAGGTTAGCGGGGAGCTCTGGGGCCAACGTCCTGACTTTC.